The sequence of this T cell receptor (beta chain) was determined in a study of T cells in Graves' hyperthyroidism and ophthalmopathy. CDR1 and CDR2 from the germline V gene are SEHNR and FQNEAQ (reference sequence). CDR3 size: 15 residues. V shed 3 bases and J shed 7 bases, with 18 bases lying between them. General study results and limits: Most expanded thyroid clonotypes above 0.001 recurred in blood.

The source material, RNA transcripts, was used to amplify TCR beta CDR3 regions. A set of HTBI primers served as the primers for a first-round RT-PCR of the TCR CDR3. Each CDR3 protein is one row after TCRdb ran MiXCR on the multiplex PCR reads. Among more than 350,000 distinct CDR3 sequences, approximately 14% were seen once, and the ten largest hold roughly 20%. This clonotype came up many times. Its antigen is unidentified. The material sequenced was blood. This rearrangement joins TRBV7-9 to TRBJ1-2; perhaps TRBD1 as D (5 bases). The sequence came from a woman aged 55-75 years with Graves' ophthalmopathy. As DNA, the CDR3 is TGTGCCAGCAGCTTCCCCTCCGCCGGGGCCAGTGGCTACACCTTC. Translating gives CASSFPSAGASGYTF.